This is a list of T cell receptor beta chains from one sample in a study of T cells in localized non-small cell lung cancer. Assay used: immunoSEQ multiplex PCR; TCRdb lists only in-frame clones, some missing. The sample records some 1,300 clones, 15% to 20% being singletons. This specimen was lung tumor tissue, taken before any cancer treatment. These receptors originate from a woman aged 35-70 years with stage I lung adenocarcinoma. CDR3s include the opening cysteine and the closing phenylalanine or tryptophan. The D gene is left open where the match is weak. Clone size is shown for a subset of rows, as once, few, many or a class of expanded clone.

V gene,D gene,CDR3 length,clone size,J gene,CDR3 DNA,CDR3 protein
TRBV11-3,.,15,medium-sized,TRBJ2-7,TGTGCCAGCAGCCGCGCCTTGGGCCTCTCCTACGAGCAGTACTTC,CASSRALGLSYEQYF
TRBV5-1,TRBD2,17,few,TRBJ2-5,TGCGCCAGCAGCTCTATGCGACTAGCGGGCCTACAAGAGACCCAGTACTTC,CASSSMRLAGLQETQYF
TRBV5-1,.,17,.,TRBJ2-7,TGCGCCAGCAGCTTGACCTGGTTGTCCACGACTCGAATCGAGCAGTACTTC,CASSLTWLSTTRIEQYF
TRBV5-1,.,16,few,TRBJ2-7,TGCGCCAGCAGCTTGGCCCCAGGGGCGGGACTCTACGAGCAGTACTTC,CASSLAPGAGLYEQYF
TRBV2,TRBD1,14,few,TRBJ2-7,TGTGCCAGCAGTGAAAGGACAGGGGGCGCGTACGGGTGCTTC,CASSERTGGAYGCF
TRBV5-1,TRBD1,14,.,TRBJ1-2,TGCGCCAGCAGCTTGGCCCAGGGGGCCTATGGCTACACCTTC,CASSLAQGAYGYTF
TRBV28,TRBD1,17,once,TRBJ2-4,TGTGCCAGCAGTCCCCCGACAGGGGGGGTTACCAAAAACATTCAGTACTTC,CASSPPTGGVTKNIQYF
TRBV30,.,18,few,TRBJ2-6,TGTGCCTGGAGTGTACTCCCCAGGGGGAGGGCTGGGGCCAACGTCCTGACTTTC,CAWSVLPRGRAGANVLTF
TRBV6-7,TRBD2,17,few,TRBJ2-5,TGTGCCAGCAGTTACTCAGGGACTAGCGGGATTTTAAAGACCCAGTACTTC,CASSYSGTSGILKTQYF
TRBV18,.,13,few,TRBJ2-3,TGTGCCAGCACTACACCAAACACAGATACGCAGTATTTT,CASTTPNTDTQYF
TRBV11-3,TRBD2,18,few,TRBJ2-5,TGTGCCAGCAGCTCCGTGGGGACTAGCGGGAGGGCCGGGGAGACCCAGTACTTC,CASSSVGTSGRAGETQYF
TRBV28,.,13,.,TRBJ2-7,TGTGCCAGCAGTCCCCCGGGCTTCTACGAGCAGTACTTC,CASSPPGFYEQYF
TRBV9,.,13,few,TRBJ2-3,TGTGCCAGCAAAGGCAGGGGTACAGATACGCAGTATTTT,CASKGRGTDTQYF
TRBV28,.,18,few,TRBJ2-6,TGTGCCTCTTACCGGGTCAAATCCTCTAAGTCTGGGGCCAACGTCCTGACTTTC,CASYRVKSSKSGANVLTF
TRBV15,.,15,.,TRBJ1-5,TGTGCCAGCCAGAGAACAGCCTCGGGCAATCAGCCCCAGCATTTT,CASQRTASGNQPQHF
TRBV6-1,.,16,.,TRBJ1-1,TGTGCCAGCAGTGAAGCGGTCAACTCGATGAACACTGAAGCTTTCTTT,CASSEAVNSMNTEAFF
TRBV14,.,15,.,TRBJ2-1,TGTGCCAGCAGCCAGGGGTTGGGGACTCACAATGAGCAGTTCTTC,CASSQGLGTHNEQFF
TRBV28,TRBD1,15,.,TRBJ2-3,TGTGCCAGCAGTTCAACAGGGGACCGCACAGATACGCAGTATTTT,CASSSTGDRTDTQYF
TRBV9,.,14,few,TRBJ1-4,TGTGCCAGCACATCGGACGGGGGTAGGGAAAAACTGTTTTTT,CASTSDGGREKLFF
TRBV6-8,TRBD2,18,medium-sized,TRBJ2-3,TGTGCCAGCAGTCCCTTCGGTAGCGGGAGGGGTAGCACAGATACGCAGTATTTT,CASSPFGSGRGSTDTQYF
TRBV6-8,TRBD1,12,.,TRBJ2-5,TGTGCCATCAGCACAGGGGTGGAGACCCAGTACTTC,CAISTGVETQYF
TRBV9,TRBD2,17,few,TRBJ2-4,TGTGCCAGCAGTGAAAGGGGAGGGGAGTCGGCCAAAAACATTCAGTACTTC,CASSERGGESAKNIQYF
TRBV11-3,.,14,.,TRBJ2-1,TGTGCCAGCAGCCCGACCCCAACAGGCAATGAGCAGTTCTTC,CASSPTPTGNEQFF
TRBV4-1,.,14,medium-sized,TRBJ1-2,TGCGCCAGCAGCCAAGGGGGGGGCTGGAGGGGCTACACCTTC,CASSQGGGWRGYTF
TRBV6-8,.,14,large,TRBJ1-4,TGTGCCAGCAGCTTTGGACGGACGGAGCTTAGGTTGTTTTTT,CASSFGRTELRLFF
TRBV11-3,.,15,medium-sized,TRBJ1-5,TGTGCCAGCAGCTTAAGGGTGCAGGGGAATCAGCCCCAGCATTTT,CASSLRVQGNQPQHF
TRBV9,.,15,.,TRBJ2-7,TGTGCCAGCAGTGCTGTAGTAGTAGTGGTGGGCGAGCAGTACTTC,CASSAVVVVVGEQYF
TRBV15,.,14,.,TRBJ1-5,TGTGCCACGCAGGGTGGGTTGAGCAATCAGCCCCAGCATTTT,CATQGGLSNQPQHF
TRBV6-8,TRBD1,13,few,TRBJ2-7,TGTGCCAGCAGAACACCAGGGGGCTCCAGGGAGTACTTC,CASRTPGGSREYF
TRBV11-3,TRBD1,16,few,TRBJ1-1,TGTGCCAGCAGCCGCGACAGGGGGCGGTTGAACACTGAAGCTTTCTTT,CASSRDRGRLNTEAFF
TRBV11-3,.,14,medium-sized,TRBJ1-1,TGTGCCAGCAGGCGGACCGATGTGAACACTGAAGCTTTCTTT,CASRRTDVNTEAFF
TRBV16,.,12,hyperexpanded,TRBJ2-1,TGTGCCAGCAGCGATCTTCTGGCGGAGCAGTTCTTC,CASSDLLAEQFF
TRBV19,.,14,.,TRBJ1-1,TGTGCCAGTAGTTTACAGGGAAAGTCGGTCTGGGCTTTCTTT,CASSLQGKSVWAFF
TRBV12-5,TRBD2,16,.,TRBJ2-2,TGTGCCAGCGGGCAATACGGGACTAGGAACACCGGGGAGCTGTTTTTT,CASGQYGTRNTGELFF
TRBV4-1,.,16,.,TRBJ1-2,TGCGCCAGCAGCCAAGATTATCGGACACTTAACTATGGCTACACCTTC,CASSQDYRTLNYGYTF
TRBV9,TRBD1,13,large,TRBJ1-1,TGTGCCAGCAGGTACACAGGGGTAACTGAAGCTTTCTTT,CASRYTGVTEAFF
TRBV11-3,TRBD2,16,few,TRBJ2-2,TGTGCCAGCAGCCCCGAAGCTAGCGGGTATACCGGGGAGCTGTTTTTT,CASSPEASGYTGELFF
TRBV28,.,14,.,TRBJ2-4,TGTGCCAGCACCCCAAGGGGTGGGGAAAACATTCAGTACTTC,CASTPRGGENIQYF
TRBV14,.,14,.,TRBJ2-7,TGTGCCAGCAGCCTCCCGGGACGGGACTACGAGCAGTACTTC,CASSLPGRDYEQYF
TRBV19,TRBD2,14,.,TRBJ2-7,TGTGCCAGTAGTGGGAGGGAGGGATCCTACGAGCAGTACTTC,CASSGREGSYEQYF
TRBV11-3,.,14,few,TRBJ2-7,TGTGCCAGCAGCTTGGGGACCGAGGGCCACGAGCAGTACTTC,CASSLGTEGHEQYF
TRBV11-3,.,14,few,TRBJ1-2,TGTGCCAGCAGCTTAGGCGGCAACAGCTATGGCTACACCTTC,CASSLGGNSYGYTF
TRBV30,TRBD1,13,few,TRBJ1-1,TGTGCCTGGAGGGGACAGATGAACACTGAAGCTTTCTTT,CAWRGQMNTEAFF
TRBV11-3,.,16,.,TRBJ1-4,TGTGCCAGCAGCTCCGGACTGATATCAACTAATGAAAAACTGTTTTTT,CASSSGLISTNEKLFF
TRBV11-3,.,15,.,TRBJ2-2,TGTGCCAGCAGCTTGGGAGCGGGGAACACCGGGGAGCTGTTTTTT,CASSLGAGNTGELFF
TRBV28,.,15,.,TRBJ2-1,TGTGCCAGCAGCCTTCTAGGGGGAGAATACAATGAGCAGTTCTTC,CASSLLGGEYNEQFF
TRBV6-8,.,16,.,TRBJ1-5,TGTGCCAGCAGTTACGAGCGCTCCCGCCGGAATCAGCCCCAGCATTTT,CASSYERSRRNQPQHF
TRBV28,.,16,few,TRBJ2-1,TGTGCCAGCAGTGGGGGATCTAGTAGCGGCGCTAATGAGCAGTTCTTC,CASSGGSSSGANEQFF
TRBV28,.,12,few,TRBJ2-7,TGTGCCAGCAGACGAACAGGACCCGAGCAGTACTTC,CASRRTGPEQYF
TRBV28,.,16,few,TRBJ2-2,TGTGCCAGCAGTCCCTCTGTCGGGGGTCCAACCGGGGAGCTGTTTTTT,CASSPSVGGPTGELFF
TRBV11-3,.,16,.,TRBJ2-5,TGTGCCAGCAGCCAGAGGACGGGGGCTCAGGAAGAGACCCAGTACTTC,CASSQRTGAQEETQYF
TRBV6-8,TRBD2,16,large,TRBJ2-3,TGTGCCAGCAGTGGGGGGGCCAGGACTAGCTCAGATACGCAGTATTTT,CASSGGARTSSDTQYF
TRBV19,TRBD1,17,few,TRBJ1-1,TGTGCCAGTAGTATTCAAGGGGGCCCCAACAGGAACACTGAAGCTTTCTTT,CASSIQGGPNRNTEAFF
TRBV11-3,.,18,large,TRBJ2-2,TGTGCCAGCAGCCCACCCTTCGGAAGGGAGAAGAGCACCGGGGAGCTGTTTTTT,CASSPPFGREKSTGELFF
TRBV11-3,.,14,large,TRBJ1-4,TGTGCCAGCAGCTCCCGGGCCCACGATGAAAAACTGTTTTTT,CASSSRAHDEKLFF
TRBV11-3,.,14,.,TRBJ2-1,TGTGCCAGCAGCCCCCCAGGGATCGGGGCTGAGCAGTTCTTC,CASSPPGIGAEQFF
TRBV11-3,.,15,few,TRBJ1-1,TGTGCCAGCAGCCCCCCGAAGGGGCTCGACACTGAAGCTTTCTTT,CASSPPKGLDTEAFF
TRBV19,TRBD1,17,.,TRBJ2-6,TGTGCCAGTAGTATAGTATACAGGGGCTCTGGGGCCAACGTCCTGACTTTC,CASSIVYRGSGANVLTF
TRBV5-1,TRBD1,16,.,TRBJ1-4,TGCGCCAGCAGCTTGGCGGGGACAGGGGGGAATGAAAAACTGTTTTTT,CASSLAGTGGNEKLFF
TRBV4-1,.,16,.,TRBJ1-2,TGCGCCAGCAGCCAAGACGGGGGGGCCCCTCGCTATGGCTACACCTTC,CASSQDGGAPRYGYTF